What follows is one T cell receptor beta chain and its context. Ipilimumab, 1 mg/kg, started 14 to 28 days after autologous transplant. Dosing: nivolumab 3 mg/kg IV, weeks 1, 4, 7, 10, then every two weeks to week 26. The assay was immunoSEQ multiplex PCR, and TCRdb's table has in-frame clones only and misses some. The sample lists about 83,000 clones; 83% were seen once. The record originates from a study of ipilimumab plus nivolumab after autologous stem cell transplantation. The sample was PBMCs, taken in a trial of ipilimumab plus nivolumab as post-transplant consolidation. This TCR derives from a male donor with diffuse large B-cell lymphoma.

The CDR3 bases are TGTGCCAGCAGTACCGGGACAGCTAATGAAAAACTGTTTTTT. This translates into CASSTGTANEKLFF. The chain employs TRBV6-5 and TRBJ1-4; 7 bases agree with TRBD1. The germline gives CDR1 MNHEY, CDR2 SVGAGI. J gave up 3 bases and V 5 bases, and 3 bases lay outside the gene matches. This CDR3 region has 14 residues.